This TCR beta chain stems from a study of T cells in Graves' hyperthyroidism and ophthalmopathy. This clonotype was picked up a small number of times. It was RNA transcripts that yielded the amplified TCR beta CDR3 regions. TCR CDR3 underwent first-round RT-PCR with the HTBI primer set. TCRdb reanalysed the multiplex PCR reads using MiXCR and keeps one entry per CDR3 protein. In the table there are approximately 260,000 distinct CDR3 sequences, about 16% of which are singletons. The V gene's germline CDR1 is LGHNA and CDR2 YNFKEQ. This CDR3 has 15 amino acids. Trimming removed 0 bases from V and 6 bases from J, with 15 bases in between. Patients aged 18 to 65 with hyperthyroidism were newly diagnosed, with duration under 2 months.

The sequence came from a woman aged 45-59 years with Graves' hyperthyroidism that later progressed to Graves' ophthalmopathy. Input material: blood. V is TRBV4-2 and J is TRBJ2-7; maybe TRBD2 (5 bases). This CDR3 reads CASSQDSRERPEQYF. CDR3 sequence (DNA): TGTGCCAGCAGCCAAGATTCGAGGGAGCGACCCGAGCAGTACTTC.